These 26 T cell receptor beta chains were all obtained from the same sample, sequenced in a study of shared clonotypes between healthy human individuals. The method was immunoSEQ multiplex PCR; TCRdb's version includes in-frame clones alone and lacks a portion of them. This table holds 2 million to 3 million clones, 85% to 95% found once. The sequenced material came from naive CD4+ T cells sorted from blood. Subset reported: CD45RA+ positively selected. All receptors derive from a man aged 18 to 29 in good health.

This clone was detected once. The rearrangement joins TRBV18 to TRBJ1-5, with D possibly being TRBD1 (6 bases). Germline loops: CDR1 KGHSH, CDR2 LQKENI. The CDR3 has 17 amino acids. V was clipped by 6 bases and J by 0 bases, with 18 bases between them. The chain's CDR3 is CASSLTIGTTSNQPQHF. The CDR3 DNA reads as TGTGCCAGCTCCCTTACCATCGGGACAACTAGCAATCAGCCCCAGCATTTT.

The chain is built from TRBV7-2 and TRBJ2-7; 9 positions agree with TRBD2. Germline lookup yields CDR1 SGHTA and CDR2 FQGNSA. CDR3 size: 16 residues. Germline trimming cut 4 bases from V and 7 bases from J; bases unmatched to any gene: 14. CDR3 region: CASSSSGLAGNGEQYF. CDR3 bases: TGTGCCAGCAGCTCTAGTGGGCTAGCGGGGAACGGGGAGCAGTACTTC.

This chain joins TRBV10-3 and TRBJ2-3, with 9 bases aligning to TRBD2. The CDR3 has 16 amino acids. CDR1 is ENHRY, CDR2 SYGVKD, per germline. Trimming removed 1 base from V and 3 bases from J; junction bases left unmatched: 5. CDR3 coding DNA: TGTGCCATCAGTGAGTTAGCGGGGGTGACTACAGATACGCAGTATTTT. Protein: CAISELAGVTTDTQYF.

In DNA form, the CDR3 reads TGCAGCGTCGTACTTCGGCTTGGAAACACCATATATTTT. It is translated as CSVVLRLGNTIYF. This chain connects TRBV29-1 to TRBJ1-3, with D unclear. Germline V gene lookup returns CDR1 SQVTM and CDR2 ANQGSEA. This CDR3 is built from 13 residues. V gave up 6 bases and J gave up 3 bases, with 12 bases separating them.

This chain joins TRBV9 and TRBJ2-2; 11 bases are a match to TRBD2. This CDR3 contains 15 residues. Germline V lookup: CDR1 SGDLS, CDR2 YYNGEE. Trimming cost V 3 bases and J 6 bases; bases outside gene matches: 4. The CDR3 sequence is CASSASGRSPGELFF. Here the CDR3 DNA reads TGTGCCAGCAGCGCTAGCGGGAGGTCCCCCGGGGAGCTGTTTTTT.

The DNA of the CDR3 is TGTGCCAGCAGTTATGAATTGCCTAGCTCCTACAATGAGCAGTTCTTC. Protein product: CASSYELPSSYNEQFF. The V gene is TRBV6-5, the J gene TRBJ2-1; D is undetermined. Between the trimmed V and J ends, which lost 3 bases and 0 bases, there was a span of 12 bases. This CDR3 is built from 16 residues. Germline V gene lookup returns CDR1 MNHEY and CDR2 SVGAGI.

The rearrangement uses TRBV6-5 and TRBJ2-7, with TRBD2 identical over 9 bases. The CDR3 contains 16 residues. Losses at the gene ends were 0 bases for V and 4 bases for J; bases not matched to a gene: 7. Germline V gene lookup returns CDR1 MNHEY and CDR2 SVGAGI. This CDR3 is CASSYSRLAAGYEQYF. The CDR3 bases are TGTGCCAGCAGTTACTCAAGACTAGCGGCAGGTTACGAGCAGTACTTC.

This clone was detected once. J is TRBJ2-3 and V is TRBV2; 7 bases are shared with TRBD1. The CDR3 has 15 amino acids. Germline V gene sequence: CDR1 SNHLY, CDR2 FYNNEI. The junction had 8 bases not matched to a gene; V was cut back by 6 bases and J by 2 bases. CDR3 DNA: TGTGCCAGCAGCGGCCGGACAGGATACACAGATACGCAGTATTTT. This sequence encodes CASSGRTGYTDTQYF.

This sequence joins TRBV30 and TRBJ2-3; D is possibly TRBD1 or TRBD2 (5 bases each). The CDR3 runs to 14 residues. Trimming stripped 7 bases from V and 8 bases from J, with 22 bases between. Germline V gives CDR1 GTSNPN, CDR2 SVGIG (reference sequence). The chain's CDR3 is CASRGAYRLGTQYF. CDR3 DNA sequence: TGTGCCTCGAGAGGGGCATACCGATTAGGTACGCAGTATTTT.

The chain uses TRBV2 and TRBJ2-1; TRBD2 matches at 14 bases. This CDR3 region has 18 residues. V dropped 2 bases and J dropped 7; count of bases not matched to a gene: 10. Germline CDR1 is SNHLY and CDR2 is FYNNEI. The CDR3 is CASSEFGTSGGRWNEQFF. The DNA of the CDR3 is TGTGCCAGCAGTGAATTCGGGACTAGCGGGGGCCGATGGAATGAGCAGTTCTTC.

The CDR3 loop reads CASSEAGRGDQETQYF. CDR3 in DNA: TGTGCCAGCAGTGAAGCGGGCAGGGGGGACCAAGAGACCCAGTACTTC. The chain combines TRBV6-1 with TRBJ2-5; possibly TRBD1 for D (7 bases). Trimming removed 0 bases at V and 0 bases at J, with 11 bases between. Germline-derived CDR1 and CDR2 are MNHNS and SASEGT. This CDR3 is 16 amino acids long.

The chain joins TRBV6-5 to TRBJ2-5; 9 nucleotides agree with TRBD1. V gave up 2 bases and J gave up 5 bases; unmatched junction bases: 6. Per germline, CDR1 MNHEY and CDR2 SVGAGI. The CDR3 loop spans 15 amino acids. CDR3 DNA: TGTGCCAGCAGTTACCCGGGACAGGGCAGGGAGACCCAGTACTTC. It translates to CASSYPGQGRETQYF.

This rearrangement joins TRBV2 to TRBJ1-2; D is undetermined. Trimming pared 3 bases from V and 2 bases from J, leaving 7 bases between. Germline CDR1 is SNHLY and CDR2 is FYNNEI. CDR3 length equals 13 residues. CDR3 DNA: TGTGCCAGCAGTGAGTACAGCAACTATGGCTACACCTTC. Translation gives CASSEYSNYGYTF. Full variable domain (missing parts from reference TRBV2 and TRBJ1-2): EPEVTQTPSHQVTQMGQEVILRCVPISNHLYFYWYRQILGQKVEFLVSFYNNEISEKSEIFDDQFSVERPDGSNFTLKIRSTKLEDSAMYFCASSEYSNYGYTFGSGTRLTVV.

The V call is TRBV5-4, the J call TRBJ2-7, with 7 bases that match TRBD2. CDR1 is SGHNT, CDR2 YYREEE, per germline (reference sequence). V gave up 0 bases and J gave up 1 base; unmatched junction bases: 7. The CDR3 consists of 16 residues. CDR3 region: CASSLVGAGISYEQYF. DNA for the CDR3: TGTGCCAGCAGCTTGGTCGGAGCGGGGATTTCCTACGAGCAGTACTTC.

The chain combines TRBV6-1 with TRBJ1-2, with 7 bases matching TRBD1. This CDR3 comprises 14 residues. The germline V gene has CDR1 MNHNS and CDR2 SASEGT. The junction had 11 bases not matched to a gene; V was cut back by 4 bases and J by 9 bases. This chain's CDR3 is CASSAYDREGSYTF. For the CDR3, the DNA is TGTGCCAGCAGTGCCTACGACAGGGAAGGAAGCTACACCTTC.

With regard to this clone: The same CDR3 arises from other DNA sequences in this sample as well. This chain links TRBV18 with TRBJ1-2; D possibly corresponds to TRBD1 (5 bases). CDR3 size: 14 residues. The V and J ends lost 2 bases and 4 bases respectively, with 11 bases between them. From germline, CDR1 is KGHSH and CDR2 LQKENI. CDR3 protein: CASSPGTEVYGYTF. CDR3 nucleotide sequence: TGTGCCAGCTCACCAGGGACGGAGGTCTATGGCTACACCTTC.

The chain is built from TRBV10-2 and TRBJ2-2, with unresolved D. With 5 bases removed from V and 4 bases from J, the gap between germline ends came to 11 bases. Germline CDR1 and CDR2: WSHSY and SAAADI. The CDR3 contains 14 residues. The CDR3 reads CASSPLGVTGELFF. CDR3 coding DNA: TGCGCCAGCAGTCCCCTTGGGGTCACCGGGGAGCTGTTTTTT.

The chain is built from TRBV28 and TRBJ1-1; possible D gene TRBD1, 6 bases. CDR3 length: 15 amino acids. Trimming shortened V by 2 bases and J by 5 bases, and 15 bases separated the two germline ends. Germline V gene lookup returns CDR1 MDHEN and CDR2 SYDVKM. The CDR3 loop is CASSLLQGGRTEAFF. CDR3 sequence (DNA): TGTGCCAGCAGTTTACTACAGGGTGGTAGGACTGAAGCTTTCTTT. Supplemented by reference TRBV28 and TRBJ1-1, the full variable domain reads DVKVTQSSRYLVKRTGEKVFLECVQDMDHENMFWYRQDPGLGLRLIYFSYDVKMKEKGDIPEGYSVSREKKERFSLILESASTNQTSMYLCASSLLQGGRTEAFFGQGTRLTVV.

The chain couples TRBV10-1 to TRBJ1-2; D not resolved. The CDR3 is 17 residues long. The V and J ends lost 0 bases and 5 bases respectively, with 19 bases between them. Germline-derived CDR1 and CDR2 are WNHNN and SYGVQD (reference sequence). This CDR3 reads CASSESRWTRPIYGYTF. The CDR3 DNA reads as TGCGCCAGCAGTGAGTCGAGATGGACGCGGCCGATATATGGCTACACCTTC.

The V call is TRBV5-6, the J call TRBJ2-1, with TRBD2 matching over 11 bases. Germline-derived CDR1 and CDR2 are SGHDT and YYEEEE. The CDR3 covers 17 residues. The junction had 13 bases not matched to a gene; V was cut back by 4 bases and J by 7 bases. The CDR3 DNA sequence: TGTGCCAGCAGCCCCGGGACTAGCGGCTCAACGCGAAATGAGCAGTTCTTC. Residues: CASSPGTSGSTRNEQFF.

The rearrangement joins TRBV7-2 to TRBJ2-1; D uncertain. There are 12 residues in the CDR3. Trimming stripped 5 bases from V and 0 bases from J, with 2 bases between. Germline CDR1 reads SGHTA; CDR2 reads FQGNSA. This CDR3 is CASSNSYNEQFF. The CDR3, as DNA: TGTGCCAGCAGCAACTCCTACAATGAGCAGTTCTTC.

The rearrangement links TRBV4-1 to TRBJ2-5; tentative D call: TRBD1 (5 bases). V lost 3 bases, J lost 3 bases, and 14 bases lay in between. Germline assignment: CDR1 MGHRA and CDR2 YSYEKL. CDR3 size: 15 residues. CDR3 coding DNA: TGCGCCAGCAGCCACCCCTGGCAGGGTAAAGAGACCCAGTACTTC. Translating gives CASSHPWQGKETQYF.

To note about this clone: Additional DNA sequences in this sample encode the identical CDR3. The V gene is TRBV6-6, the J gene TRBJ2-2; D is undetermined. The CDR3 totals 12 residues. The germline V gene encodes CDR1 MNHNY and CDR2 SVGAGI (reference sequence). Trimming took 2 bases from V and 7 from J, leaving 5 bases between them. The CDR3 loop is CASSYGGGELFF. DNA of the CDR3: TGTGCCAGCAGTTACGGTGGCGGGGAGCTGTTTTTT.

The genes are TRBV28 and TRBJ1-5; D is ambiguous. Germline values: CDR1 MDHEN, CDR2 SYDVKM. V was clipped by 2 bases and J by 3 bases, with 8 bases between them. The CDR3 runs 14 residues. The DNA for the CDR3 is TGTGCCAGCAGTTTAAGGCAGGACAATCAGCCCCAGCATTTT. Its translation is CASSLRQDNQPQHF. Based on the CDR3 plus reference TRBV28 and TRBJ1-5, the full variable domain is DVKVTQSSRYLVKRTGEKVFLECVQDMDHENMFWYRQDPGLGLRLIYFSYDVKMKEKGDIPEGYSVSREKKERFSLILESASTNQTSMYLCASSLRQDNQPQHFGDGTRLSIL.

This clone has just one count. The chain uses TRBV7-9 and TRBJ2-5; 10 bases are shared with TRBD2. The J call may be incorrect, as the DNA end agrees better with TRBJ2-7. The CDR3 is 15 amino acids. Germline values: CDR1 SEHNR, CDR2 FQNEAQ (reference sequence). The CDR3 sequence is CASSSGTSVAYEQYF. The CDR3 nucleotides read TGTGCCAGCAGCTCCGGGACTAGCGTCGCCTACGAGCAGTACTTC.

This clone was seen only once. In DNA, the CDR3 is TGCGCCAGCAGCCCGGCTCCTTACCCTATCGGGACCCAGTACTTC. The encoded protein is CASSPAPYPIGTQYF. The chain carries TRBV5-1 and TRBJ2-5; D remains unclear. The CDR3 is 15 amino acids. V lost 4 bases to trimming and J lost 7 bases, with 20 bases between them. CDR1 and CDR2 from the germline V gene are SGHRS and YFSETQ. The full variable domain, with the rest looked up from reference TRBV5-1 and TRBJ2-5, is KAGVTQTPRYLIKTRGQQVTLSCSPISGHRSVSWYQQTPGQGLQFLFEYFSETQRNKGNFPGRFSGRQFSNSRSEMNVSTLELGDSALYLCASSPAPYPIGTQYFGPGTRLLVL.